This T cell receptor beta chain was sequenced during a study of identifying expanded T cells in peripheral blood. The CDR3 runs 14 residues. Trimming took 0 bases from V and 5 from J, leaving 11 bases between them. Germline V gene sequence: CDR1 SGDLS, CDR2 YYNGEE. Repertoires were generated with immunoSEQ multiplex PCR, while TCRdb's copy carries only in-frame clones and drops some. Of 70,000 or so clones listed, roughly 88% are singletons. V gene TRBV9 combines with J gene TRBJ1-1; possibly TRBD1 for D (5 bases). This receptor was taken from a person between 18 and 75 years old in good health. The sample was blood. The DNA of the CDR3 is TGTGCCAGCAGCGTAGGGGGCGATTGGACTGAAGCTTTCTTT. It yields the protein CASSVGGDWTEAFF. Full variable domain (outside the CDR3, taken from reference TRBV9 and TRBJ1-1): DSGVTQTPKHLITATGQRVTLRCSPRSGDLSVYWYQQSLDQGLQFLIQYYNGEERAKGNILERFSAQQFPDLHSELNLSSLELGDSALYFCASSVGGDWTEAFFGQGTRLTVV.